This T cell receptor beta chain was sequenced during a study of OX40 agonist ivuxolimab in advanced cancers. Study overall: Treatment of patients was with ivuxolimab, an agonistic anti-OX40 (CD134) antibody.

The CDR3 sequence is 13 residues long. Trimming stripped 2 bases from V and 6 bases from J, with 8 bases between. CDR1 and CDR2 (germline): MNHEY, SVGAGI. Clones were read by immunoSEQ multiplex PCR, and TCRdb kept only the in-frame ones, dropping some. The data contain fewer than 85,000 clones, 85% to 95% of them singletons. The sample here was CD4+ or CD8+ T cells sorted from blood, taken in a trial of the OX40 agonist ivuxolimab. The chain links TRBV6-5 to TRBJ1-5; perhaps TRBD1 as D (5 bases). The clonotype originates from an adult with an advanced solid tumor such as melanoma, head and neck, liver or kidney cancer. The CDR3 bases are TGTGCCAGCAGTTACGGGGGTACTCAGCCCCAGCATTTT. Translated, it gives CASSYGGTQPQHF.